Below are 7 T cell receptor beta chains sequenced from a single sample in a study of a mutant IDH1 vaccine in newly diagnosed glioma. This sample's time point: week 47, end of study. With topical imiquimod, each dose of the vaccine consisted of 300 ug of mutant IDH1 20-mer peptide. These receptors lack a known antigen. Libraries were prepared by immunoSEQ multiplex PCR; TCRdb keeps only in-frame clonotypes and omits some of them. The sample carries around 65,000 clones, roughly four fifths recorded once. The source was PBMCs, collected from a glioma patient whose treatment included an IDH1 peptide vaccine. These receptors all stem from a man aged 25-40 years with glioma.

To note about this clone: The sample carries other DNA sequences with the same CDR3. The gene calls are TRBV6-5 and TRBJ2-7, with D possibly TRBD1 on 6 matching bases. The CDR3 consists of 12 residues. Trimming shortened V by 4 bases and J by 2 bases, and 6 bases separated the two germline ends. Germline CDR1 and CDR2: MNHEY and SVGAGI. CDR3 sequence: CASSSGAYEQYF. The CDR3 DNA reads as TGTGCCAGCAGTTCAGGGGCCTACGAGCAGTACTTC.

The V call is TRBV19, the J call TRBJ1-1, with D tentatively TRBD1 (5 bases). The CDR3 is 14 residues long. The V end lost 9 bases, the J end lost 3 bases, and 17 bases lay between the germline ends. The germline V gene encodes CDR1 LNHDA and CDR2 SQIVND (reference sequence). DNA of the CDR3: TGTGCCAGCCGGCTTCCGGGCAGGGACACTGAAGCTTTCTTT. Translated, it gives CASRLPGRDTEAFF.

The chain employs TRBV9 and TRBJ1-6; TRBD1 might be the D (5 bases). This CDR3 contains 15 residues. Germline CDR1 is SGDLS and CDR2 is YYNGEE. V was clipped by 3 bases and J by 6 bases, with 13 bases between them. CDR3 protein: CASSALGRINSPLHF. As DNA, the CDR3 is TGTGCCAGCAGCGCGCTGGGACGGATTAATTCACCCCTCCACTTT.

This clone has a handful of counts. V usage is TRBV6-6 and J usage is TRBJ1-3, with D perhaps matching TRBD1 (5 bases). The CDR3 contains 15 residues. Germline-derived CDR1 and CDR2 are MNHNY and SVGAGI (reference sequence). Trimming stripped 2 bases from V and 5 bases from J, with 13 bases between. CDR3 amino acids: CASSYTRDRRNTIYF. CDR3 bases: TGTGCCAGCAGTTACACCCGGGACCGAAGAAACACCATATATTTT.

The chain is built from TRBV19 and TRBJ1-2; no reliable D call. Trimming shortened V by 0 bases and J by 4 bases, and 6 bases separated the two germline ends. This CDR3 has 13 residues. Germline CDR1 is LNHDA and CDR2 is SQIVND (reference sequence). CDR3: CASSIEPTYGYTF. The CDR3 coding sequence is TGTGCCAGTAGTATAGAACCGACCTATGGCTACACCTTC.

J is TRBJ1-2 and V is TRBV27; 10 bases match TRBD1. CDR3 length: 17 residues. Germline CDR1 is MNHEY and CDR2 is SMNVEV (reference sequence). After removal of 2 bases from V and 4 bases from J, the junction contained 10 bases not matched to a gene. CDR3 protein: CASSLKDRGPPSYGYTF. CDR3 sequence (DNA): TGTGCCAGCAGTTTAAAAGACAGGGGGCCCCCCTCCTATGGCTACACCTTC.

V is TRBV5-6 and J is TRBJ1-2; D gene unclear. The CDR3 has 13 amino acids. Between the trimmed V and J ends, which lost 0 bases and 10 bases, there was a span of 13 bases. The germline V gene encodes CDR1 SGHDT and CDR2 YYEEEE. The CDR3 sequence: CASSLAMDSLYTF. The CDR3 DNA is TGTGCCAGCAGCTTGGCCATGGATAGCCTCTACACCTTC.